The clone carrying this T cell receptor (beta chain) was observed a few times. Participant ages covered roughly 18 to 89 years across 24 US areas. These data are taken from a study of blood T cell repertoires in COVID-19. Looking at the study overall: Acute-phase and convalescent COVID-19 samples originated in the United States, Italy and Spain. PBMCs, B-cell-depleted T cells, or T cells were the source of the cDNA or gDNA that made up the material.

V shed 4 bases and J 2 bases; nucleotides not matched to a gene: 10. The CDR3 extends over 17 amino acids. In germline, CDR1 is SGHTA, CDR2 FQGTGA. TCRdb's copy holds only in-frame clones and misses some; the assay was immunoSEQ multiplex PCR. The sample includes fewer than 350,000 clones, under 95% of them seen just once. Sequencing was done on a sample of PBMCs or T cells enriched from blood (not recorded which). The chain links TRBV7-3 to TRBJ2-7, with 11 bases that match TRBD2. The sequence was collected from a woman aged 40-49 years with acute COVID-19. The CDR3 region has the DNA TGTGCCAGCAGCTCCACTAGCGGGAGTTTCCTCCCCTACGAGCAGTACTTC. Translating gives CASSSTSGSFLPYEQYF.